What follows are 23 T cell receptor delta chains derived from one specimen sequenced in a study of γδ T cells in repeated Plasmodium falciparum infection. Gammadelta T cells were flow-sorted from PBMC into Vgamma9/Vdelta2+ and Vdelta2-negative populations for bulk analysis. TCRdb re-called the multiplex PCR reads via CATT. The table has 75,000 to 95,000 delta-chain clones, roughly 0.98% seen once. Input material: gamma-delta T cells from blood. These receptor sequences come from a pool of human donors (malaria-infected and uninfected, not separated).

With regard to this clone: For this DNA, TCRdb reports the protein of a much larger clone, which diverges at residue 13, most likely from a read error; the protein presented here is translated directly from the DNA. The chain carries TRDV2 and TRDJ1, with 13 bases lining up with TRDD3. In the absence of a J gene in TCRdb, the DNA was matched to germline to assign it here. The CDR3 sequence is 19 residues long. The V segment lost 3 bases and the J segment 5 bases; nucleotides outside the gene matches: 17. Germline V gene sequence: CDR1 GEAIGNYY, CDR2 EKD. CDR3 region: CACDSRTGGYAIAGDKLIF. The CDR3 region has the DNA TGTGCCTGTGACTCCCGTACTGGGGGATACGCGATTGCGGGTGATAAACTCATCTTT.

With regard to this clone: TCRdb's listed protein matches a much larger clone and diverges from this DNA's translation at residue 18, likely through a read error; the protein shown comes from the DNA. The V gene is given as TRDV1, and no J gene call is available; the listed D gene, TRDD3, was not tested against the DNA. Germline V gene sequence: CDR1 TSWWSYY, CDR2 QGS. This CDR3 has 19 residues. CDR3 protein: CALGEEVLRAWGLEVKLTF. The DNA of the CDR3 is TGTGCTCTTGGGGAAGAAGTCCTACGGGCCTGGGGGCTTGAAGTTAAACTCACCTTT.

On this clone: A read error is the likely source, as a far larger clone sits one nucleotide away. This same CDR3 is encoded by further DNA sequences in the sample. V usage is TRDV2 and J usage is TRDJ1; tentatively, D is TRDD3 (6 bases). TCRdb does not report a J gene; here it was assigned by matching the DNA to germline references. This CDR3 has 20 residues. Looked up from germline, CDR1 is GEAIGNYY and CDR2 is EKD. Trimming pared 0 bases from V and 0 bases from J, leaving 25 bases between. CDR3 amino acids: CACDTVSYRGTVQNTDKLIF. CDR3 in DNA: TGTGCCTGTGACACCGTGTCGTATCGGGGGACGGTTCAGAACACCGATAAACTCATCTTT.

The table lists this clone with a few counts. The TCRdb protein, from a much larger clone, departs from this DNA's translation at residue 3, likely by read error; the protein shown derives from the DNA. The chain links TRDV2 to TRDJ1; D ambiguous. The CDR3 loop spans 15 amino acids. Germline loops: CDR1 GEAIGNYY, CDR2 EKD. The CDR3 nucleotides read TGTGCCTGGGACACCGTAGTACCAGACACCGATAAACTCATCTTT. This translates into CAWDTVVPDTDKLIF.

About this clone itself: TCRdb's listed protein matches a much larger clone and diverges from this DNA's translation at residue 5, likely through a read error; the protein shown comes from the DNA. The rearrangement joins TRDV1 to TRDJ1; TRDD3 agrees at 12 bases. TCRdb lists no J gene, so it was determined here by aligning the DNA to germline. CDR1 is TSWWSYY and CDR2 is QGS in the germline V gene. V lost 4 bases and J lost 5; bases outside the gene matches: 20. This CDR3 is 20 amino acids long. CDR3 amino acids: CALGGLPWGIRGVPADKLIF. The CDR3, as DNA: TGTGCTCTTGGGGGACTCCCCTGGGGGATACGCGGCGTCCCGGCGGATAAACTCATCTTT.

This clone was counted ten times or more. TCRdb pairs this DNA with a much larger clone's protein that differs at residue 19, likely a read error; the protein shown was translated from the DNA. DNA of the CDR3: TGTGCTTATAGGAGATTCTTTGCCTTCCCCCCGAGTACTGGGGGATACGCCGATAGACTCATCTTT. Its translation is CAYRRFFAFPPSTGGYADRLIF. The gene calls are TRAV38-2/DV8 and TRDJ1; TRDD3 matches at 13 bases. In the absence of a J gene in TCRdb, the DNA was matched to germline to assign it here. The CDR3 totals 22 residues. Germline V lookup: CDR1 TSESDYY, CDR2 QEAYKQQN.

Regarding this clone: A read error is likely here: a far larger clone is one base away. Other nucleotide sequences from this sample produce the same CDR3. The chain joins TRDV2 to TRDJ1; D unresolved. The CDR3 extends over 15 amino acids. Germline V CDR1 and CDR2: GEAIGNYY, EKD. CDR3 DNA sequence: TGTGCCTGTGACACCGTTGGACAGTACACCGATAAACTCATTTTT. It codes for CACDTVGQYTDKLIF.

Concerning this clone itself: TCRdb assigns this DNA the protein of a much larger clone, which departs from its translation at residue 4; this likely reflects a read error, and the protein shown comes from translating the DNA. The chain employs TRDV2 and TRDJ3; the match to TRDD3 covers 7 bases. Here the J gene was assigned by germline matching of the DNA, as TCRdb has none. The germline V gene has CDR1 GEAIGNYY and CDR2 EKD. This CDR3 contains 22 residues. CDR3 coding DNA: TGTGCCTGTGGCACCGTCGGTCCGATGACTGGGGAGCGCTCCTGGGACACCCGACAGATGTTTTTC. The encoded protein is CACGTVGPMTGERSWDTRQMFF.

The chain employs TRDV1 and TRDJ1, with 7 bases that match TRDD2. TCRdb records no J gene; here it was assigned by comparing the DNA to germline. Germline values: CDR1 TSWWSYY, CDR2 QGS. The V and J ends lost 3 bases and 0 bases, in that order; junction bases with no gene match: 25. The CDR3 spans 22 residues. In DNA, the CDR3 is TGTGCTCTTGGGGACAACATTCCTACTCTGCCTGGACCCCCGTCGTACACCGATAAACTCATCTTT. Its protein product is CALGDNIPTLPGPPSYTDKLIF.

This clone occurred a few times. Translating this DNA gives a protein that differs at residue 5 from the TCRdb one, which belongs to a much larger clone; a read error is likely, and the protein shown is this translation. V usage is TRDV1 and J usage is TRDJ1; maybe TRDD3 (5 bases). CDR3 size: 19 residues. V shed 4 bases and J shed 0 bases, with 24 bases lying between them. The V gene's germline CDR1 is TSWWSYY and CDR2 QGS. The CDR3 loop reads CALGGRRTLRRDYTDKLIF. CDR3 nucleotides: TGTGCTCTTGGGGGACGGAGAACGCTACGGAGGGATTACACCGATAAACTCATCTTT.

This clone was counted a few times. The TCRdb protein, from a much larger clone, departs from this DNA's translation at residue 9, likely by read error; the protein shown derives from the DNA. V and J are TRDV1 and TRDJ2; D perhaps matches TRDD3 (5 bases). The J gene was missing in TCRdb and was found by matching the end of the DNA to germline. Germline assignment: CDR1 TSWWSYY and CDR2 QGS. V gave up 0 bases and J gave up 4 bases, with 18 bases separating them. The CDR3 is made up of 18 amino acids. This CDR3 is CALGELRHRGVRTAQLFF. The CDR3, as DNA: TGTGCTCTTGGGGAACTCAGGCACCGGGGGGTAAGGACAGCACAACTCTTCTTT.

A few counts support this clone. This likely reflects a read error, since a far larger clone is one base away. The sample holds other DNA sequences that translate to the same CDR3. This CDR3 reads CAYRSVNFVKGDLLGDTGNTDKLIF. The CDR3 DNA reads TGTGCTTATAGGAGCGTTAACTTTGTCAAAGGCGACCTCCTGGGGGATACGGGGAACACCGATAAACTCATCTTT. The chain uses TRAV38-2/DV8 and TRDJ1; 12 bases fit TRDD3. The J gene, absent from TCRdb, was called here by matching the DNA to germline. The J segment lost 0 bases and the V segment lost 0 bases, leaving 27 bases of the junction unmatched. Germline CDR1 is TSESDYY and CDR2 is QEAYKQQN. The CDR3 runs 25 residues.

Details on this clone: A read error is the likely source, as a far larger clone sits one nucleotide away. Other DNA sequences from this sample encode an identical CDR3 as well. The rearrangement links TRDV2 to TRDJ1; TRDD3 matches at 7 bases. No J segment appears in TCRdb, so it was assigned here by matching the sequence to germline. V lost 0 bases to trimming and J lost 5 bases; unmatched junction nucleotides: 11. There are 16 residues in the CDR3. Germline CDR1 reads GEAIGNYY; CDR2 reads EKD. The CDR3 DNA reads as TGTGCCTGTGACACCGTTTCGCTTGGGGATAAAGATAAACTCATCTTT. It specifies CACDTVSLGDKDKLIF.

In this sample, this clone turned up a few times. The protein TCRdb lists belongs to a much larger clone and differs from this DNA's translation at residue 7, which points to a read error; the protein shown is made from the DNA. The CDR3 is CALGELRVTTVRYTDKLIF. The CDR3 coding sequence is TGTGCTCTTGGGGAACTAAGGGTGACTACTGTTCGGTACACCGATAAACTCATCTTT. V usage is TRDV1 and J usage is TRDJ1; no reliable D call. The CDR3 has 19 amino acids. Trimming pared 0 bases from V and 0 bases from J, leaving 20 bases between. Looked up from germline, CDR1 is TSWWSYY and CDR2 is QGS.

This clone was seen ten or more times. TCRdb has a much larger clone's protein, which differs at residue 20 from the translation of this DNA, likely because of a read error; what is shown is the protein translated from the DNA. The chain recombines TRDV3 with TRDJ1; 11 bases align to TRDD3. The CDR3 has 24 amino acids. Germline V gene data show CDR1 as TVYSNPD and CDR2 as GDNSRS (reference sequence). CDR3: CAFSVQDWGIYHSATVFYTNKLIF. Here the CDR3 DNA reads TGTGCCTTTTCAGTTCAAGACTGGGGGATATACCACTCCGCTACAGTATTCTACACCAATAAACTCATCTTT.

A word on this clone: The protein TCRdb gives is from a much larger clone and does not agree with this DNA's translation at residue 10, likely a read error; the protein shown here comes from the DNA. V and J are TRDV1 and TRDJ3; possible D gene TRDD2, 6 bases. Here the J gene was assigned by germline matching of the DNA, as TCRdb has none. CDR3 length equals 22 residues. Germline CDR1 reads TSWWSYY; CDR2 reads QGS. V was cut by 4 bases and J by 0 bases, with 25 bases left in between. In nucleotides, the CDR3 is TGTGCTCTTGGGGGACTTCCTCCGGGGTGCCTACCGAGCTCCTGGGACACCCGACAGATGTTTTTC. It translates to CALGGLPPGCLPSSWDTRQMFF.

About this clone itself: The protein given by TCRdb reflects a much larger clone and differs at residue 12 from this DNA's translation, likely from a read error; the protein shown is the DNA's translation. The chain joins TRDV2 to TRDJ1; D remains ambiguous. The J gene, left out of TCRdb, was set here by checking the DNA against germline. The ends were cut back, 0 bases at V and 7 bases at J, with 20 bases in the middle. Looked up from germline, CDR1 is GEAIGNYY and CDR2 is EKD. CDR3 length equals 16 residues. Here the CDR3 reads CACDTVVRSPGGKLIF. The CDR3 DNA reads TGTGCCTGTGACACCGTGGTCCGATCACCAGGCGGTAAACTCATCTTT.

The table lists this clone with many counts. A far larger clone is only one base removed, so a read error is likely. This CDR3 is also generated by other DNA sequences in the sample. V is TRDV2 and J is TRDJ1, with D tentatively TRDD3 (6 bases). Germline-derived CDR1 and CDR2 are GEAIGNYY and EKD. The CDR3 is made up of 15 amino acids. Deletions cut 3 bases from V and 9 bases from J, with 22 bases between. Written as DNA, the CDR3 is TGTGCCTGTGACCCCGTAGGTGGGGATGGGGGTGAACTCATCTTT. Protein product: CACDPVGGDGGELIF.

This clone has ten or more counts. The genes are TRDV1 and TRDJ1, with 10 nucleotides matching TRDD3. The CDR3 is made up of 25 amino acids. The V gene's germline CDR1 is TSWWSYY and CDR2 QGS. The V and J ends lost 1 base and 1 base, in that order; junction bases with no gene match: 30. CDR3 sequence: CALGEPTNFPTLSTDWGMATDKLIF. Here the CDR3 DNA reads TGTGCTCTTGGGGAACCCACCAATTTTCCTACGCTTTCGACTGACTGGGGGATGGCCACCGATAAACTCATCTTT.

This clone was seen a few times. TCRdb pairs this DNA with a much larger clone's protein that differs at residue 7, likely a read error; the protein shown was translated from the DNA. The V and J genes are TRDV1 and TRDJ1; unclear D gene. TCRdb lists no J gene, so it was determined here by aligning the DNA to germline. Germline CDR1 is TSWWSYY and CDR2 is QGS. The V end was cut by 4 bases, the J end by 3 bases, with 6 bases between. The CDR3 spans 12 residues. The CDR3 sequence: CALGGWADKLIF. The CDR3 DNA is TGTGCTCTTGGGGGGTGGGCCGATAAACTCATCTTT.

Concerning this clone: A far larger clone is off by one base, so a read error is likely. This sample includes further DNA sequences coding for the same CDR3. The chain combines TRDV1 with TRDJ1; D unclear. The CDR3 runs to 19 residues. CDR1 is TSWWSYY and CDR2 is QGS in the germline V gene. CDR3 loop: CALGYYYRSLLSYTDKLIF. The CDR3 DNA reads as TGTGCTCTTGGGTACTACTATCGGTCTTTGCTCTCGTACACCGATAAACTTATCTTT.

Remarks on this clone: The protein that TCRdb holds for this DNA derives from a much larger clone and differs from the translated DNA at residue 19, which likely indicates a read error; the protein shown here is translated from the DNA. The chain carries TRDV2 and TRDJ1, with TRDD3 as a possible D gene (5 bases). In the absence of a J gene in TCRdb, the DNA was matched to germline to assign it here. Germline CDR1 reads GEAIGNYY; CDR2 reads EKD. The CDR3 covers 22 residues. The CDR3 DNA is TGTGCCTGTGACACTGTTTCCAGGGGGTCAGTACCGGTTTATCTAGACACCGATATACTCATCTTT. Encoded protein: CACDTVSRGSVPVYLDTDILIF.

In its sample, this clone was seen a few times. The TCRdb protein comes from a much larger clone and disagrees with this DNA's translation at residue 19, likely due to a read error; the protein given here is derived from the DNA. The V gene is given as TRDV2, and no J gene call is available; TRDD3 reflects the table's D call only, with no check against the DNA. This CDR3 has 20 amino acids. Germline-derived CDR1 and CDR2 are GEAIGNYY and EKD. CDR3: CACDTGSMRDVPKPSDKLTF. The CDR3 bases are TGTGCCTGTGACACCGGTTCGATGCGGGACGTTCCAAAGCCCTCCGATAAACTCACCTTT.